The entry below describes one T cell receptor (beta chain). This sample was taken from a study of blood T cell repertoires in COVID-19. Germline V gene sequence: CDR1 KGHSH, CDR2 LQKENI. The V and J ends lost 3 bases and 6 bases, in that order; junction bases with no gene match: 0. The CDR3 extends over 13 amino acids. Clones were read by immunoSEQ multiplex PCR, and TCRdb kept only the in-frame ones, dropping some. The repertoire includes approximately 240,000 clones, about 88% of them detected once, and 2% to 2.5% sits in the top ten. This clonotype was sampled from a woman aged 40 to 50 who had recovered from COVID-19. Sequencing was done on a sample of peripheral blood. This chain uses TRBV18 with TRBJ2-2; TRBD1 aligns across 8 bases. In DNA, the CDR3 is TGTGCCAGCTCACCGGACAGGGCCGGGGAGCTGTTTTTT. Its translation: CASSPDRAGELFF.